These 14 T cell receptor beta chains came from one sample sequenced in a study. Here immunoSEQ multiplex PCR was the method, and the copy in TCRdb shows in-frame clones only, minus some. Of 60,000 to 75,000 clones listed, about 93% are singletons. The sample taken for sequencing was PBMCs. These receptors originate from a man in his forties or fifties with rheumatoid arthritis.

The CDR3 DNA reads TGTGCCAGCAGCTTGGGGGCGGGGTATGGAGAGACCCAGTACTTC. Amino acid sequence: CASSLGAGYGETQYF. This sequence joins TRBV5-4 and TRBJ2-5; D is perhaps TRBD2 (6 bases). The CDR3 loop spans 15 amino acids. CDR1 is SGHNT and CDR2 is YYREEE in the germline V gene (reference sequence). Trimming left V 0 bases short and J 4 bases short, with 13 bases between.

V is TRBV24-1 and J is TRBJ1-6; D remains ambiguous. The CDR3 loop spans 12 amino acids. Germline CDR1 reads KGHDR; CDR2 reads SFDVKD. The V end was cut by 3 bases, the J end by 11 bases, with 7 bases between. The DNA of the CDR3 is TGTGCCACCAGTGATCCCAGCACACCCCTCCACTTT. Residues: CATSDPSTPLHF.

The V and J genes are TRBV7-6 and TRBJ2-7; TRBD1 matches 7 bases. Germline CDR1 is SGHVS and CDR2 is FNYEAQ. The CDR3 extends over 14 amino acids. V was pared by 5 bases and J by 7 bases, with 11 bases of the junction left unmatched. The CDR3 sequence is CASSPLDRSGEQYF. CDR3 nucleotide sequence: TGTGCCAGCAGCCCATTGGACAGGTCCGGGGAGCAGTACTTC. Drawing the rest from reference TRBV7-6 and TRBJ2-7, the complete variable domain is GAGVSQSPRYKVTKRGQDVALRCDPISGHVSLYWYRQALGQGPEFLTYFNYEAQQDKSGLPNDRFSAERPEGSISTLTIQRTEQRDSAMYRCASSPLDRSGEQYFGPGTRLTVT.

The chain links TRBV7-2 to TRBJ2-3; 8 positions match TRBD1. This CDR3 region has 14 residues. The V gene end was trimmed by 5 bases and the J gene end by 6 bases; junction bases not matched to a gene: 7. Germline V CDR1 and CDR2: SGHTA, FQGNSA. CDR3 DNA sequence: TGTGCCAGCAGCCCCTGGACAGGGATGGATACGCAGTATTTT. Encoded protein: CASSPWTGMDTQYF.

The chain joins TRBV29-1 to TRBJ2-5, with D uncertain. Per the germline V gene, CDR1 is SQVTM and CDR2 is ANQGSEA. CDR3 size: 11 residues. The V end lost 7 bases, the J end lost 2 bases, and 8 bases lay between the germline ends. This chain's CDR3 is CSAQTQETQYF. The CDR3 DNA reads as TGCAGCGCTCAAACGCAAGAGACCCAGTACTTC.

This chain uses TRBV5-4 with TRBJ1-2; the D is unclear. The CDR3 runs 14 residues. Germline CDR1 SGHNT, CDR2 YYREEE (reference sequence). Trimming left V 4 bases short and J 4 bases short, with 14 bases between. The CDR3 reads CASSPTVVLYGYTF. The CDR3 nucleotides read TGTGCCAGCAGCCCAACGGTCGTCCTCTATGGCTACACCTTC.

This rearrangement joins TRBV28 to TRBJ2-2; possible D gene TRBD2, 6 bases. This CDR3 has 15 amino acids. The ends were cut back, 5 bases at V and 7 bases at J, with 17 bases in the middle. CDR1 and CDR2 from the germline V gene are MDHEN and SYDVKM. CDR3 coding DNA: TGTGCCAGCAGTCCGGGAAGCGGGTACATCGGGGAGCTGTTTTTT. It codes for CASSPGSGYIGELFF.

The chain links TRBV5-1 to TRBJ1-1; 7 nucleotides agree with TRBD1. Germline loops: CDR1 SGHRS, CDR2 YFSETQ. The V segment lost 4 bases and the J segment 0 bases; nucleotides outside the gene matches: 6. The CDR3 is 15 residues long. CDR3 protein: CASSGRTGLNTEAFF. CDR3 DNA: TGCGCCAGCAGCGGGAGGACAGGACTGAACACTGAAGCTTTCTTT.

The chain joins TRBV5-5 to TRBJ2-7, with 7 nucleotides matching TRBD1. Trimming cost V 5 bases and J 3 bases; bases outside gene matches: 8. This CDR3 is built from 14 residues. The germline gives CDR1 SGHKS, CDR2 YYEKEE (reference sequence). CDR3 sequence: CASSPATGSYEQYF. The CDR3, as DNA: TGTGCCAGCAGTCCCGCGACAGGGAGCTACGAGCAGTACTTC.

This chain uses TRBV19 with TRBJ1-5, with 7 bases identical to TRBD1. Germline-derived CDR1 and CDR2 are LNHDA and SQIVND (reference sequence). Trimming took 4 bases from V and 1 from J; bases not matched to a gene: 4. The CDR3 runs 15 residues. For the CDR3, the DNA is TGTGCCAGTAGTACCGACAGGGCCAGCAATCAGCCCCAGCATTTT. Translating gives CASSTDRASNQPQHF.

This chain connects TRBV7-9 to TRBJ1-2; possibly TRBD1 for D (5 bases). This CDR3 is built from 16 residues. CDR1 is SEHNR, CDR2 FQNEAQ, per germline (reference sequence). Trimming pared 0 bases from V and 1 base from J, leaving 12 bases between. CDR3 residues: CASSLADPTVNYGYTF. CDR3 nucleotides: TGTGCCAGCAGCTTAGCTGATCCGACAGTTAACTATGGCTACACCTTC.

For this clone: Mismatch with germline at one junction end may stem from a read error. The CDR3 reads CASSLSGMQETQYF. The CDR3 DNA sequence: TGTGCTAGCAGCTTATCGGGGATGCAAGAGACCCAGTACTTC. The gene calls are TRBV7-7 and TRBJ2-5; D is perhaps TRBD2 (5 bases). The V gene's germline CDR1 is SSHAT and CDR2 FNYEAQ (reference sequence). The CDR3 length is 14 residues.

The chain couples TRBV10-3 to TRBJ1-1; the D is unclear. V was trimmed by 1 base and J by 5 bases, leaving 11 bases between them. Germline CDR1 is ENHRY and CDR2 is SYGVKD. CDR3 length equals 14 residues. The CDR3 bases are TGTGCCATCAGTGAGTTCGAGACACCAACTGAAGCTTTCTTT. Translated: CAISEFETPTEAFF.

V usage is TRBV5-1 and J usage is TRBJ1-5; D uncertain. Germline loops: CDR1 SGHRS, CDR2 YFSETQ. This CDR3 contains 13 residues. V gave up 0 bases and J gave up 5 bases, with 6 bases separating them. The CDR3: CASSLGIDQPQHF. The CDR3 DNA follows: TGCGCCAGCAGCTTGGGGATAGATCAGCCCCAGCATTTT. The full variable domain, its missing parts supplied by reference TRBV5-1 and TRBJ1-5, is KAGVTQTPRYLIKTRGQQVTLSCSPISGHRSVSWYQQTPGQGLQFLFEYFSETQRNKGNFPGRFSGRQFSNSRSEMNVSTLELGDSALYLCASSLGIDQPQHFGDGTRLSIL.